This T cell receptor (beta chain) was sequenced during a study of control samples from healthy donors and cancer patients. Profiling relied on immunoSEQ multiplex PCR, and the TCRdb table lists in-frame clones only, not all of them. The data show about 120,000 clones, 88% seen once. The V and J ends lost 10 bases and 5 bases, in that order; junction bases with no gene match: 11. Germline lookup yields CDR1 ENHRY and CDR2 SYGVKD. This CDR3 has 14 amino acids. The sequencing input was blood. This clonotype was obtained from a woman between 70 and 85 years old in good health. The J gene is TRBJ2-7, the V gene TRBV10-3; TRBD1 matches 10 bases. This CDR3 is CATGGADRGDEQYF. CDR3 nucleotides: TGTGCCACGGGGGGGGCGGACAGGGGGGACGAGCAGTACTTC.